The T cell receptor (beta chain) described here comes from a study of T cells in localized non-small cell lung cancer. Sequenced by immunoSEQ multiplex PCR; TCRdb stores in-frame clones only, minus some. The table shows about 41,000 clones, with 86% occurring only once. Notes on the study in general: Sequencing covered just one tumor region, so heterogeneity cannot be ruled out.

Germline-derived CDR1 and CDR2 are SQVTM and ANQGSEA. This CDR3 is 14 amino acids long. Trimming left V 6 bases short and J 2 bases short, with 16 bases between. This clone was detected only a few times. What it recognizes is unknown. The source material was peripheral blood, sampled before any cancer treatment. The clonotype originates from a woman between 18 and 50 years old with stage III lung adenocarcinoma. This chain connects TRBV29-1 to TRBJ1-2; D perhaps matches TRBD1 (5 bases). The CDR3 loop is CSVRAAGTNYGYTF. DNA for the CDR3: TGCAGCGTGAGAGCCGCAGGGACCAACTATGGCTACACCTTC.